A selection of T cell receptor beta chains follows, all from one sample in a study of cytomegalovirus exposure and HLA in healthy donors. The data were produced by immunoSEQ multiplex PCR, yet TCRdb's version contains in-frame clones alone and is incomplete. This table holds some 120,000 clones. The sample was PBMCs. These receptors were collected from a man between 18 and 35 years old in good health and CMV-seronegative. CDR3s include the opening cysteine and the closing phenylalanine or tryptophan. Fields, in order: CDR3 DNA, CDR3 protein, D gene, V gene, J gene. The D gene is left open where the match is weak.

CDR3 DNA: TGTGCCAGCAGTCCCCCTTTGGGTAGCGGGATCGACAATGAGCAGTTCTTC
CDR3 protein: CASSPPLGSGIDNEQFF
D gene: TRBD2
V gene: TRBV28
J gene: TRBJ2-1

CDR3 DNA: TGCGCCAGCAGTGAATACAGGGTGGACGAGCAGTACTTC
CDR3 protein: CASSEYRVDEQYF
D gene: NA
V gene: TRBV10-1
J gene: TRBJ2-7

CDR3 DNA: TGTGCCAGCAGCTTAACTAGCGGGATGGTCACCGGGGAGCTGTTTTTT
CDR3 protein: CASSLTSGMVTGELFF
D gene: TRBD2
V gene: TRBV7-2
J gene: TRBJ2-2

CDR3 DNA: TGTGCCAGCTCGAGGGACAGGGGAGGATACGAGCAGTACTTC
CDR3 protein: CASSRDRGGYEQYF
D gene: TRBD1
V gene: TRBV25-1
J gene: TRBJ2-7

CDR3 DNA: TGTGCCAGCACCTCCCAGGGAATCATGAACACTGAAGCTTTCTTT
CDR3 protein: CASTSQGIMNTEAFF
D gene: NA
V gene: TRBV6-5
J gene: TRBJ1-1

CDR3 DNA: TGTGCCAGCAGGAGGGTGGGACTCCCGACCCTCCACTTT
CDR3 protein: CASRRVGLPTLHF
D gene: NA
V gene: TRBV6-1
J gene: TRBJ1-6

CDR3 DNA: TGTGCCAGCGCCCGGGGGCTAGCGGGGGCCCTATTCTCCTACGAGCAGTACTTC
CDR3 protein: CASARGLAGALFSYEQYF
D gene: TRBD2
V gene: TRBV2
J gene: TRBJ2-7

CDR3 DNA: TGTGCCACCCATAGCCCCACCTCTGGGGCCAACGTCCTGACTTTC
CDR3 protein: CATHSPTSGANVLTF
D gene: NA
V gene: TRBV6-5
J gene: TRBJ2-6

CDR3 DNA: TGTGCCAGCAGGCGACAGGTGGGGGAAAAACTGTTTTTT
CDR3 protein: CASRRQVGEKLFF
D gene: NA
V gene: TRBV27
J gene: TRBJ1-4

CDR3 DNA: TGTGCCAGTAGTCGGGAAGTAGGAGCCTACGAGCAGTACTTC
CDR3 protein: CASSREVGAYEQYF
D gene: NA
V gene: TRBV19
J gene: TRBJ2-7

CDR3 DNA: TGTGCCTGGAGTGTAAACAGGGTCTACGAGCAGTACTTC
CDR3 protein: CAWSVNRVYEQYF
D gene: NA
V gene: TRBV30
J gene: TRBJ2-7

CDR3 DNA: TGTGCCAGCAGCCCAGACAGGGTTGGACTCACTGAAGCTTTCTTT
CDR3 protein: CASSPDRVGLTEAFF
D gene: TRBD1
V gene: TRBV13
J gene: TRBJ1-1

CDR3 DNA: TGTGCCAGCAGCGTGACGGGAATGAGCATTGGCTACACCTTC
CDR3 protein: CASSVTGMSIGYTF
D gene: NA
V gene: TRBV9
J gene: TRBJ1-2

CDR3 DNA: TGTGCCAGTAGTATTCAACAGGAGTTTCCAACACCCCTCCACTTT
CDR3 protein: CASSIQQEFPTPLHF
D gene: NA
V gene: TRBV19
J gene: TRBJ1-6

CDR3 DNA: TGCGCCAGCAGCCCCCGGGTCATGGATGAGCAGTTCTTC
CDR3 protein: CASSPRVMDEQFF
D gene: NA
V gene: TRBV4-1
J gene: TRBJ2-1

CDR3 DNA: TGTGCCAGCAGCTTGCTAGCCAGGGGCCAAGAGACCCAGTACTTC
CDR3 protein: CASSLLARGQETQYF
D gene: NA
V gene: TRBV5-6
J gene: TRBJ2-5

CDR3 DNA: TGTGCCAGCATCCTAGCGGGGGGGAATGAGCAGTTCTTC
CDR3 protein: CASILAGGNEQFF
D gene: TRBD2
V gene: TRBV6-1
J gene: TRBJ2-1

CDR3 DNA: TGCGCCAGCAGTGACACCCCGGCCGGGGAGCTGTTTTTT
CDR3 protein: CASSDTPAGELFF
D gene: NA
V gene: TRBV10-1
J gene: TRBJ2-2

CDR3 DNA: TGTGCCAGCAGCGCCGGCGGAAACTCCTACAATGAGCAGTTCTTC
CDR3 protein: CASSAGGNSYNEQFF
D gene: NA
V gene: TRBV9
J gene: TRBJ2-1

CDR3 DNA: TGTGCCAGCAGCTTGGGGACTAGCGTAGATACGCAGTATTTT
CDR3 protein: CASSLGTSVDTQYF
D gene: TRBD2
V gene: TRBV7-9
J gene: TRBJ2-3

CDR3 DNA: TGTGCCAGCAGTCCTTTGACTGATGAGCAGTTCTTC
CDR3 protein: CASSPLTDEQFF
D gene: NA
V gene: TRBV28
J gene: TRBJ2-1

CDR3 DNA: TGTGCCAGCTCGATCGGACAGGGGGGGATTCAAGAGACCCAGTACTTC
CDR3 protein: CASSIGQGGIQETQYF
D gene: TRBD1
V gene: TRBV18
J gene: TRBJ2-5

CDR3 DNA: TGCGCCAGCAGCCAAGATCATAGCGGGGGGAGGGGTGAGCAGTTCTTC
CDR3 protein: CASSQDHSGGRGEQFF
D gene: TRBD2
V gene: TRBV4-1
J gene: TRBJ2-1

CDR3 DNA: TGTGCCAGCAGTTTGGCGACAGGGCAGATACAGCCCCAGCATTTT
CDR3 protein: CASSLATGQIQPQHF
D gene: TRBD1
V gene: TRBV28
J gene: TRBJ1-5

CDR3 DNA: TGTGCCAGCAGGGGGCGGGGATACGAGCAGTACTTC
CDR3 protein: CASRGRGYEQYF
D gene: NA
V gene: TRBV7-2
J gene: TRBJ2-7

CDR3 DNA: TGTGCCAGCAGCTCTCCGCTACAGGGGATAAGTTCAATCTACAATGAGCAGTTCTTC
CDR3 protein: CASSSPLQGISSIYNEQFF
D gene: TRBD1
V gene: TRBV13
J gene: TRBJ2-1

CDR3 DNA: TGCAGCGTTGAAGATCAGGGGGCTAGGGGGCAGGGTGGCTACACCTTC
CDR3 protein: CSVEDQGARGQGGYTF
D gene: TRBD1
V gene: TRBV29-1
J gene: TRBJ1-2

CDR3 DNA: TGTGCCAGCAGCCCTGGACTAGCGGGGGGCGGGAGCTACGAGCAGTACTTC
CDR3 protein: CASSPGLAGGGSYEQYF
D gene: TRBD2
V gene: TRBV9
J gene: TRBJ2-7

CDR3 DNA: TGTGCCAGCAGCCAAAGAGATCGTGGCTACACCTTC
CDR3 protein: CASSQRDRGYTF
D gene: NA
V gene: TRBV28
J gene: TRBJ1-2

CDR3 DNA: TGTGCCAGCTCACCCATTCTAGCGGGGGGGCACAATGAGCAGTTCTTC
CDR3 protein: CASSPILAGGHNEQFF
D gene: TRBD2
V gene: TRBV18
J gene: TRBJ2-1

CDR3 DNA: TGTGCCAGCAGTTTCTCGGGGTCTTATGGCTACACCTTC
CDR3 protein: CASSFSGSYGYTF
D gene: NA
V gene: TRBV5-4
J gene: TRBJ1-2

CDR3 DNA: TGTGCCATCAGTGGCTCGGGACAGGGTACCTACGAGCAGTACTTC
CDR3 protein: CAISGSGQGTYEQYF
D gene: TRBD1
V gene: TRBV10-3
J gene: TRBJ2-7

CDR3 DNA: TGTGCCAGCAGCCTATCCACAGGGTTCTCTGGAAACACCATATATTTT
CDR3 protein: CASSLSTGFSGNTIYF
D gene: NA
V gene: TRBV6-6
J gene: TRBJ1-3

CDR3 DNA: TGTGCCAGCGCTCGGACTAGCTACGACAATGAGCAGTTCTTC
CDR3 protein: CASARTSYDNEQFF
D gene: TRBD2
V gene: TRBV18
J gene: TRBJ2-1

CDR3 DNA: TGTGCCAGCAGTTCCTACGGGGGGGACTATGGCTACACCTTC
CDR3 protein: CASSSYGGDYGYTF
D gene: NA
V gene: TRBV6-6
J gene: TRBJ1-2

CDR3 DNA: TGTGCCAGCTCCCCTATCCAAGGGGTCGAGCAGTACTTC
CDR3 protein: CASSPIQGVEQYF
D gene: NA
V gene: TRBV18
J gene: TRBJ2-7

CDR3 DNA: TGCGCCAGCAGCCAACCGGGGATATTAAATTCACCCCTCCACTTT
CDR3 protein: CASSQPGILNSPLHF
D gene: NA
V gene: TRBV4-1
J gene: TRBJ1-6

CDR3 DNA: TGTGCCAGCAGCGCGAGCGGGATAGCCTCCTCCGAGCAGTACTTC
CDR3 protein: CASSASGIASSEQYF
D gene: TRBD2
V gene: TRBV9
J gene: TRBJ2-7

CDR3 DNA: TGTGCCAGCAGCGGGAGGGCCCTTTCTGGAAACACCATATATTTT
CDR3 protein: CASSGRALSGNTIYF
D gene: NA
V gene: TRBV7-8
J gene: TRBJ1-3

CDR3 DNA: TGTGCCAGCAGATTAGTTACTACCAGAGGGCATGAGCAGTTCTTC
CDR3 protein: CASRLVTTRGHEQFF
D gene: NA
V gene: TRBV7-9
J gene: TRBJ2-1

CDR3 DNA: TGTGCCAGCTCACCAATAGAGGGCAGACCCTACGAGCAGTACTTC
CDR3 protein: CASSPIEGRPYEQYF
D gene: NA
V gene: TRBV18
J gene: TRBJ2-7

CDR3 DNA: TGTGCCAGCAGCTTGGTTGCAGGGAAGGCAGATACGCAGTATTTT
CDR3 protein: CASSLVAGKADTQYF
D gene: NA
V gene: TRBV5-4
J gene: TRBJ2-3

CDR3 DNA: TGTGCCAGCCAGACAGGACTTAGCAATCAGCCCCAGCATTTT
CDR3 protein: CASQTGLSNQPQHF
D gene: NA
V gene: TRBV2
J gene: TRBJ1-5

CDR3 DNA: TGTGCCAGCAGCGCGGGGACGGTACCCAGCACAGATACGCAGTATTTT
CDR3 protein: CASSAGTVPSTDTQYF
D gene: NA
V gene: TRBV2
J gene: TRBJ2-3

CDR3 DNA: TGTGCCTGGATCTCCAGGTGGAACACTGAAGCTTTCTTT
CDR3 protein: CAWISRWNTEAFF
D gene: NA
V gene: TRBV30
J gene: TRBJ1-1